The clone carrying this T cell receptor beta chain was detected many times. Its antigen remains unidentified. V was cut by 4 bases and J by 1 base, with 14 bases left in between. CDR1 SGHTA and CDR2 FQGNSA come from the germline V gene. This CDR3 spans 15 amino acids. Clinical symptoms, serum thyroxine and TRAb, thyroid ultrasound and orbital computed tomography were used for the diagnoses. TCR beta CDR3 regions were amplified from RNA transcripts. An initial round of RT-PCR targeting the TCR CDR3 relied on the HTBI primer set. TCRdb reprocessed the multiplex PCR reads with MiXCR, giving one entry per CDR3 protein. The top ten hold over 3.5% of the sample, which has approximately 610,000 distinct CDR3 sequences, about 14% seen once. The data originate from a study of T cells in Graves' hyperthyroidism and ophthalmopathy. Study overall: Peripheral blood was taken when the disease was first diagnosed, before any treatment began.

Study results and limitations: Classification by a 13 V-J model distinguished ophthalmopathy from stable hyperthyroidism. Most thyroid clonotypes with frequency above 0.001 were detected in blood.

The sample was blood. This sequence was found in a woman aged 40 to 50 with Graves' ophthalmopathy. This chain connects TRBV7-2 to TRBJ2-7; D is possibly TRBD1 or TRBD2 (5 bases each). As DNA, the CDR3 is TGTGCCAGCAGCTCCCAAGGGACCGCTTCCTACGAGCAGTACTTC. Its protein is CASSSQGTASYEQYF.